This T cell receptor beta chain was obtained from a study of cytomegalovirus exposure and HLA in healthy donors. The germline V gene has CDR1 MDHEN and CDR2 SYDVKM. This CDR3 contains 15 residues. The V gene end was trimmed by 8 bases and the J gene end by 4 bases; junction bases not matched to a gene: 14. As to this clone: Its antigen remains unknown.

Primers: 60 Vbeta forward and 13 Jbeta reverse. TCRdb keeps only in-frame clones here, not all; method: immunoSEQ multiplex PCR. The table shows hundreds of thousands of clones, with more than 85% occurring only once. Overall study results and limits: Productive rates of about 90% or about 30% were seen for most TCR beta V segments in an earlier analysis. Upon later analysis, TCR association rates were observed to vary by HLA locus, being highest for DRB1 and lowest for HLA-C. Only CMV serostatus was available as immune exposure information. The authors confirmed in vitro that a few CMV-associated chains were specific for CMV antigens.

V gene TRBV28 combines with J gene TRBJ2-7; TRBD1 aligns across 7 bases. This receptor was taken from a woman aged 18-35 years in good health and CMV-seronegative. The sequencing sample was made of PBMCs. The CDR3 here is CASRLRGDRNYEQYF. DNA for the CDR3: TGTGCCAGCCGCCTCCGTGGGGACAGAAATTACGAGCAGTACTTC.